Presented here are 22 T cell receptor beta chains from one specimen sequenced in a study of cytomegalovirus exposure and HLA in healthy donors. Amplification used 60 Vbeta primers and 13 Jbeta primers. Sequenced by immunoSEQ multiplex PCR; TCRdb stores in-frame clones only, minus some. This table has more than 90,000 clones, about two thirds appearing once. Sequencing used PBMCs. All receptors derive from a man aged 45-60 years in good health and CMV-seronegative.

The chain joins TRBV5-1 to TRBJ1-1, with TRBD1 matching over 8 bases. Germline assignment: CDR1 SGHRS and CDR2 YFSETQ. The CDR3 covers 15 residues. Losses at the gene ends were 1 base for V and 0 bases for J; bases not matched to a gene: 2. In DNA form, the CDR3 reads TGCGCCAGCAGCTTGACAGGGGGGGTGAACACTGAAGCTTTCTTT. Its translation: CASSLTGGVNTEAFF. Full variable domain (remainder filled in from reference TRBV5-1 and TRBJ1-1): KAGVTQTPRYLIKTRGQQVTLSCSPISGHRSVSWYQQTPGQGLQFLFEYFSETQRNKGNFPGRFSGRQFSNSRSEMNVSTLELGDSALYLCASSLTGGVNTEAFFGQGTRLTVV.

This clone was recorded once. This chain uses TRBV19 with TRBJ1-1, with 8 bases matching TRBD1. The junction had 6 bases not matched to a gene; V was cut back by 5 bases and J by 7 bases. Germline lookup yields CDR1 LNHDA and CDR2 SQIVND (reference sequence). This CDR3 is 13 amino acids long. The CDR3 region has the DNA TGTGCCAGTAGTTTGACAGGGGCGGATGAAGCTTTCTTT. Its translation is CASSLTGADEAFF. Drawing the rest from reference TRBV19 and TRBJ1-1, the complete variable domain is DGGITQSPKYLFRKEGQNVTLSCEQNLNHDAMYWYRQDPGQGLRLIYYSQIVNDFQKGDIAEGYSVSREKKESFPLTVTSAQKNPTAFYLCASSLTGADEAFFGQGTRLTVV.

J is TRBJ1-2 and V is TRBV7-2, with D tentatively TRBD1 (5 bases). Germline values: CDR1 SGHTA, CDR2 FQGNSA. The CDR3 totals 19 residues. V lost 1 base, J lost 4 bases, and 25 bases lay in between. Here the CDR3 reads CASSLVANYLRGSSYGYTF. The CDR3 DNA follows: TGTGCCAGCAGCTTAGTCGCGAATTACCTTCGGGGGAGTAGCTATGGCTACACCTTC.

This rearrangement joins TRBV5-6 to TRBJ2-3; D gene unclear. Germline assignment: CDR1 SGHDT and CDR2 YYEEEE. The V end was cut by 1 base, the J end by 5 bases, with 2 bases between. This CDR3 is built from 11 residues. The CDR3 spells CASSLRDTQYF. CDR3 in DNA: TGTGCCAGCAGCTTGCGAGATACGCAGTATTTT.

The chain links TRBV10-3 to TRBJ1-1; a possible D gene is TRBD1 (6 bases). The germline V and J ends were trimmed by 6 bases and 1 base, with 12 bases remaining between them. Germline values: CDR1 ENHRY, CDR2 SYGVKD. The CDR3 has 14 residues. The CDR3 nucleotides read TGTGCCATCAGGCGACAGGTTGGGAACACTGAAGCTTTCTTT. Its protein product is CAIRRQVGNTEAFF.

The J gene is TRBJ1-1, the V gene TRBV29-1; maybe TRBD1 (5 bases). Trimming took off 6 bases at V and 1 base at J, with 12 bases between the two ends. The CDR3 extends over 13 amino acids. Per germline, CDR1 SQVTM and CDR2 ANQGSEA. The CDR3 spells CSVATDGNTEAFF. The CDR3 nucleotides are TGCAGCGTCGCGACAGATGGGAACACTGAAGCTTTCTTT.

The J gene is TRBJ2-5, the V gene TRBV2; D gene unclear. Deletions cut 4 bases from V and 2 bases from J, with 5 bases between. The CDR3 is 12 residues long. Germline V lookup: CDR1 SNHLY, CDR2 FYNNEI. The CDR3 protein is CASSAQQETQYF. CDR3 sequence (DNA): TGTGCCAGCAGTGCACAGCAAGAGACCCAGTACTTC.

The chain couples TRBV4-1 to TRBJ1-4, with D unresolved. Trimming took off 0 bases at V and 0 bases at J, with 5 bases between the two ends. Germline loops: CDR1 MGHRA, CDR2 YSYEKL. This CDR3 contains 15 residues. CDR3 loop: CASSQDRATNEKLFF. The CDR3 coding sequence is TGCGCCAGCAGCCAAGACCGTGCAACTAATGAAAAACTGTTTTTT.

This chain links TRBV25-1 with TRBJ1-1; maybe TRBD1 (5 bases). The V end was cut by 7 bases, the J end by 12 bases, with 15 bases between. From germline, CDR1 is MGHDK and CDR2 SYGVNS. This CDR3 is built from 11 residues. CDR3 nucleotide sequence: TGTGCCAGCACCACAGGATTCGAGACTTTCTTT. This codes for CASTTGFETFF.

The V gene is TRBV5-8, the J gene TRBJ1-2, with no clear D. Germline V CDR1 and CDR2: SGHTS, YDEGEE. The V gene lost 1 base and the J gene lost 0 bases, with 13 bases spanning the gap. The CDR3 is made up of 16 amino acids. DNA of the CDR3: TGTGCCAGCAGCTTGCTCCCCCCTCCTTCTAACTATGGCTACACCTTC. As protein: CASSLLPPPSNYGYTF. The whole variable domain, filled in from reference TRBV5-8 and TRBJ1-2, reads EAGVTQSPTHLIKTRGQQATLRCSPISGHTSVYWYQQALGLGLQFLLWYDEGEERNRGNFPPRFSGRQFPNYSSELNVNALELEDSALYLCASSLLPPPSNYGYTFGSGTRLTVV.

V and J are TRBV29-1 and TRBJ1-2; the match to TRBD1 covers 8 bases. Trimming cost V 5 bases and J 8 bases; bases outside gene matches: 7. CDR1 and CDR2 from the germline V gene are SQVTM and ANQGSEA. The CDR3 is 12 residues long. CDR3 nucleotides: TGCAGCGTTAGGCAGGGGGCAGGAGGCTACACCTTC. Encoded protein: CSVRQGAGGYTF.

This chain links TRBV20-1 with TRBJ1-1; maybe TRBD1 (6 bases). CDR1 is DFQATT and CDR2 is SNEGSKA in the germline V gene (reference sequence). V lost 7 bases, J lost 8 bases, and 11 bases lay in between. The length of the CDR3 is 10 residues. CDR3 sequence: CSGVGTEAFF. DNA of the CDR3: TGCAGTGGGGTCGGGACAGAAGCTTTCTTT.

The genes are TRBV6-5 and TRBJ2-3; weak D call: TRBD2 (6 bases). Germline CDR1 and CDR2: MNHEY and SVGAGI. The CDR3 consists of 15 residues. Trimming took off 6 bases at V and 0 bases at J, with 13 bases between the two ends. Written as DNA, the CDR3 is TGTGCCAGCAGCCCGGGACTGATTAGCACAGATACGCAGTATTTT. This encodes CASSPGLISTDTQYF.

This sequence joins TRBV2 and TRBJ1-3; D not resolved. Per germline, CDR1 SNHLY and CDR2 FYNNEI. This CDR3 has 15 residues. V lost 2 bases and J lost 0, with 8 bases in between. The CDR3 loop is CASSEWRGSGNTIYF. The CDR3 coding sequence is TGTGCCAGCAGTGAATGGCGGGGCTCTGGAAACACCATATATTTT.

The chain recombines TRBV27 with TRBJ1-2; TRBD1 matches at 8 bases. V lost 3 bases to trimming and J lost 2 bases; unmatched junction nucleotides: 8. There are 16 residues in the CDR3. Germline-derived CDR1 and CDR2 are MNHEY and SMNVEV (reference sequence). CDR3 nucleotides: TGTGCCAGCAGTTTCAGGGGACAGGTCGAGAACTATGGCTACACCTTC. This translates into CASSFRGQVENYGYTF.

The J gene is TRBJ2-1, the V gene TRBV9, with 9 bases lining up with TRBD2. V was pared by 2 bases and J by 5 bases, with 2 bases of the junction left unmatched. Per the germline V gene, CDR1 is SGDLS and CDR2 is YYNGEE. The CDR3 runs to 14 residues. As DNA, the CDR3 is TGTGCCAGCAGCGTGACTAGCGGAAACAATGAGCAGTTCTTC. It translates to CASSVTSGNNEQFF.

The chain uses TRBV19 and TRBJ2-5; a weak D match, TRBD1 (6 bases). CDR3 length: 12 amino acids. Deletions cut 2 bases from V and 10 bases from J, with 11 bases between. Germline loops: CDR1 LNHDA, CDR2 SQIVND (reference sequence). CDR3 nucleotide sequence: TGTGCCAGTAGTATAAGGGGGTCCCACCAGTACTTC. It encodes CASSIRGSHQYF.

The V call is TRBV7-3, the J call TRBJ1-1, with D uncertain. Trimming took off 0 bases at V and 4 bases at J, with 6 bases between the two ends. This CDR3 region has 13 residues. Germline V gene data show CDR1 as SGHTA and CDR2 as FQGTGA. The DNA of the CDR3 is TGTGCCAGCAGCTTAACATCATCCACTGAAGCTTTCTTT. Encoded protein: CASSLTSSTEAFF.

This clone turned up a few times. V gene TRBV10-1 combines with J gene TRBJ2-6; 10 bases map to TRBD1. This CDR3 is built from 19 residues. Germline V gives CDR1 WNHNN, CDR2 SYGVQD (reference sequence). With 2 bases clipped from V and 2 bases from J, the junction kept 9 bases outside the gene matches. The CDR3 is CASSEPGDRGETGANVLTF. CDR3 nucleotide sequence: TGCGCCAGCAGTGAGCCTGGGGACAGGGGAGAAACTGGGGCCAACGTCCTGACTTTC.

Points on this clone: One end of the junction fails to match germline, which may point to a read error. The rearrangement links TRBV19 to TRBJ2-2; a weak D match, TRBD2 (6 bases). Germline V gene lookup returns CDR1 LNHDA and CDR2 SQIVND (reference sequence). CDR3 size: 15 residues. The CDR3 sequence is CASSMSGVLAGELFF. The CDR3 bases are TGTGCCAGCAGTATGTCGGGAGTTTTGGCCGGGGAGCTGTTTTTT. The full variable domain, with the rest looked up from reference TRBV19 and TRBJ2-2, is DGGITQSPKYLFRKEGQNVTLSCEQNLNHDAMYWYRQDPGQGLRLIYYSQIVNDFQKGDIAEGYSVSREKKESFPLTVTSAQKNPTAFYLCASSMSGVLAGELFFGEGSRLTVL.

The V gene is TRBV25-1, the J gene TRBJ2-5; D perhaps matches TRBD2 (6 bases). CDR1 is MGHDK, CDR2 SYGVNS, per germline. The CDR3 runs 14 residues. The V end lost 1 base, the J end lost 5 bases, and 11 bases lay between the germline ends. CDR3 loop: CASSEFVGGETQYF. In DNA, the CDR3 is TGTGCCAGCAGTGAATTTGTGGGGGGTGAGACCCAGTACTTC. The variable domain in full, completed from reference TRBV25-1 and TRBJ2-5, reads EADIYQTPRYLVIGTGKKITLECSQTMGHDKMYWYQQDPGMELHLIHYSYGVNSTEKGDLSSESTVSRIRTEHFPLTLESARPSHTSQYLCASSEFVGGETQYFGPGTRLLVL.

This sequence joins TRBV21-1 and TRBJ2-7; the DNA was not used to check the table's D call, TRBD1. TRBV21-1 counts as a pseudogene. CDR3 length: 18 amino acids. The CDR3 spells CASSKESTRDRGPYEQYF. The CDR3 DNA is TGTGCCAGCAGCAAAGAATCCACCCGGGACAGGGGTCCCTACGAGCAGTACTTC.